This T cell receptor beta chain was documented in a study of T-cell reconstitution after alpha-beta-depleted transplantation in children. Preparation of the TCRbeta library was carried out with unique molecular identifiers. Using its own MiXCR run on the PCR reads, TCRdb lists one record per CDR3 protein. The data show over 150,000 distinct CDR3 sequences, under 8.5% seen once. This clonotype was counted at least ten times. Its target is unknown. Points from the study as a whole: T-cell counts and diversity at one year post-transplant came mainly from newly produced T cells.

The CDR3 consists of 15 residues. The germline gives CDR1 LGHNA, CDR2 YNFKEQ. The V gene end was trimmed by 1 base and the J gene end by 4 bases; junction bases not matched to a gene: 0. The sample consisted of PBMCs, taken before TCRalphabeta/CD19-depleted stem cell transplant. The rearrangement uses TRBV4-2 and TRBJ1-6; 8 bases line up with TRBD1. This clonotype was sampled from a boy younger than 10 with acute lymphoblastic leukemia, due to receive a stem cell transplant. CDR3 amino acids: CASSQGTGYNSPLHF. The CDR3 DNA reads as TGTGCCAGCAGCCAAGGGACAGGGTATAATTCACCCCTCCACTTT.